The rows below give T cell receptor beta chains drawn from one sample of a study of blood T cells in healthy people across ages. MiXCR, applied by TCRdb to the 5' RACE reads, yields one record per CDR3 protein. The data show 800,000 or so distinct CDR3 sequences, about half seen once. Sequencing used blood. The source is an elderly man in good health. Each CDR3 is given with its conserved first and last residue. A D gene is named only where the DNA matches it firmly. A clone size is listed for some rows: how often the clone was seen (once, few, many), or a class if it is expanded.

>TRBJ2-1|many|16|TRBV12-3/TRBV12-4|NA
CASSFRRDSPEVEQFF
TGTGCCAGCAGTTTCCGGCGGGACAGCCCGGAGGTAGAGCAGTTCTTC
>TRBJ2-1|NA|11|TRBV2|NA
CASGNYNEQFF
TGTGCCAGCGGAAACTACAATGAGCAGTTCTTC
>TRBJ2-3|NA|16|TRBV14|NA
CASSRRGPPSTDTQYF
TGTGCCAGCAGCCGTCGCGGTCCCCCTAGCACAGATACGCAGTATTTT
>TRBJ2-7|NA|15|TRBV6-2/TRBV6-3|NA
CASSKIDRIPYEQYF
TGTGCCAGCAGTAAAATAGACAGAATTCCCTACGAGCAGTACTTC
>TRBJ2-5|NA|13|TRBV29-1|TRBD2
CSVVRLAGDERYF
TGCAGTGTTGTAAGGCTAGCGGGAGACGAGCGGTACTTC
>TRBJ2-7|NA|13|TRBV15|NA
CATSRDHDGEQYF
TGTGCCACCAGCAGAGATCATGATGGCGAGCAGTACTTC
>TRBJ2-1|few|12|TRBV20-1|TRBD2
CSARDLTSEQFF
TGCAGTGCTAGAGATCTGACTAGCGAGCAGTTCTTC
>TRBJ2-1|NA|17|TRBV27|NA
CASSPTGGSRVSNEQFF
TGTGCCAGCAGTCCCACCGGGGGATCGCGAGTATCCAATGAGCAGTTCTTC
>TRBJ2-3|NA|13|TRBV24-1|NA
CATSDLGGDTQYF
TGTGCCACCAGTGATTTGGGCGGAGATACGCAGTATTTT
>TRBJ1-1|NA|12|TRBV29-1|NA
CSVGPMNTEAFF
TGCAGCGTGGGACCAATGAACACTGAAGCTTTCTTT
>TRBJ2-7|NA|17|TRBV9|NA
CAGSVAARGGQGYEQYF
TGTGCCGGCAGCGTAGCTGCGCGGGGAGGGCAGGGGTACGAGCAGTACTTC
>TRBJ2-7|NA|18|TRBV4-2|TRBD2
CASSRGQGGTSETYEQYF
TGTGCCAGCAGCCGAGGACAGGGTGGGACTAGCGAAACCTACGAGCAGTACTTC
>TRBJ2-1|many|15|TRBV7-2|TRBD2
CASSSTSGRYNEQFF
TGTGCCAGCAGCTCGACTAGCGGGAGATACAATGAGCAGTTCTTC
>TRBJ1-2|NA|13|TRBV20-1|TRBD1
CSALETGNYGYTF
TGCAGTGCCCTAGAGACAGGGAACTATGGCTACACCTTC
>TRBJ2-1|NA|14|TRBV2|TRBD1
CASSRQGVGYEQFF
TGTGCCAGCAGCCGACAGGGGGTGGGCTATGAGCAGTTCTTC
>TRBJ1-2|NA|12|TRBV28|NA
CASTPSGRGYTF
TGTGCCAGCACCCCGTCGGGGCGTGGCTACACCTTC
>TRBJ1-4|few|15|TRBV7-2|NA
CASILAPRENEKLFF
TGTGCCAGCATCTTAGCTCCGAGAGAGAATGAAAAACTGTTTTTT
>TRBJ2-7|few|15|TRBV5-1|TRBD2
CASTASGSSSGEQYF
TGCGCCAGCACGGCGAGCGGGAGTTCGAGCGGCGAGCAGTACTTC
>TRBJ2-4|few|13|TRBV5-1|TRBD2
CASSSGESYELYF
TGCGCCAGCAGCAGCGGGGAATCCTACGAGCTGTACTTC
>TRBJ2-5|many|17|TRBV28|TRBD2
CASSLPRTSGSFETQYF
TGTGCCAGCAGTCTCCCTAGGACTAGCGGGAGTTTCGAGACCCAGTACTTC
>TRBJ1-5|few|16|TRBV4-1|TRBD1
CASSQAFGQGGQPQHF
TGCGCCAGCAGCCAAGCTTTCGGACAGGGAGGCCAGCCCCAGCATTTT
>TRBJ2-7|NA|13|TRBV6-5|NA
CASSYSAPYEQYF
TGTGCCAGCAGTTACTCGGCCCCCTACGAGCAGTACTTC
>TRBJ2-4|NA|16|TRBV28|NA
CASSLKGTGTKNIQYF
TGTGCCAGCAGTTTAAAGGGAACGGGGACCAAAAACATTCAGTACTTC
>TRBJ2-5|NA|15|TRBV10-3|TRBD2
CAISESAGVQETQYF
TGTGCCATCAGTGAGTCAGCGGGGGTCCAAGAGACCCAGTACTTC
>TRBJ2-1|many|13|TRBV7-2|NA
CASSSGDGDEQFF
TGTGCCAGCAGCTCCGGGGACGGAGATGAGCAGTTCTTC
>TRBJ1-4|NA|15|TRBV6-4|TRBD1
CASRASGTGGEKLFF
TGTGCCAGCAGAGCATCCGGGACAGGTGGTGAAAAACTGTTTTTT
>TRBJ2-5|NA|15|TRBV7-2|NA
CASSPRGLAYTEQYF
TGTGCCAGCAGCCCAAGAGGCCTAGCGTACACTGAGCAGTACTTC
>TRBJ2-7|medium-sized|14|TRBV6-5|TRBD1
CASSYRRGQNEQYF
TGTGCCAGCAGTTACCGCAGGGGGCAAAACGAGCAGTACTTC
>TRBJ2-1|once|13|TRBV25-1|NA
CASRALTDNEQFF
TGTGCCAGCAGAGCCCTAACCGACAATGAGCAGTTCTTC
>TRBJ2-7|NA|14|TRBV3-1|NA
CASSQGRQVDEQYF
TGTGCCAGCAGCCAAGGGAGACAGGTTGACGAGCAGTACTTC
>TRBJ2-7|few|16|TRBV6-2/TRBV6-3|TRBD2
CASSYVLLAGTYEQYF
TGTGCCAGCAGTTACGTACTACTAGCGGGAACCTACGAGCAGTACTTC
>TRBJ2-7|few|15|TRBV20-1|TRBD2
CSAQNPGGSSYEQYF
TGCAGTGCTCAAAACCCGGGGGGTAGTTCCTACGAGCAGTACTTC
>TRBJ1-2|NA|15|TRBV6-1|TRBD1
CASSEVKGQSYGYTF
TGTGCCAGCAGTGAAGTTAAGGGACAGAGCTATGGCTACACCTTC
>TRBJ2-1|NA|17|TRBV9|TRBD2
CASSVMSTGGPENEQFF
TGTGCCAGCAGCGTAATGTCGACGGGAGGGCCTGAGAATGAGCAGTTCTTC
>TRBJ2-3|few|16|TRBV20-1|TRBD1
CSAPRETGATTDTQYF
TGCAGTGCCCCCCGCGAGACAGGGGCTACCACAGATACGCAGTATTTT
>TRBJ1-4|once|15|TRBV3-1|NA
CASSPEHRAREKLFF
TGTGCCAGCAGCCCGGAGCACAGGGCGAGGGAAAAACTGTTTTTT
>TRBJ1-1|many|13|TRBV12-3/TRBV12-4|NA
CASSAQDDTEAFF
TGTGCCAGCAGTGCCCAGGACGACACTGAAGCTTTCTTT
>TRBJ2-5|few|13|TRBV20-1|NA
CSAIAGIEETQYF
TGCAGTGCCATAGCTGGGATAGAAGAGACCCAGTACTTC
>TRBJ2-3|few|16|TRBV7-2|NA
CASSLDGSSSTDTQYF
TGTGCCAGCAGCTTGGACGGTTCCTCAAGCACAGATACGCAGTATTTT
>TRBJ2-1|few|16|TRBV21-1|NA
CASSPPGLAIYNEQFF
TGTGCCAGCAGCCCACCGGGACTAGCGATCTACAATGAGCAGTTCTTC